Shown below are 22 T cell receptor beta chains from a single sample sequenced in a study of blood T cell repertoires in COVID-19. Libraries were prepared by immunoSEQ multiplex PCR; TCRdb keeps only in-frame clonotypes and omits some of them. The repertoire holds some 82,000 clones, with about 76% as singletons. The specimen sequenced was peripheral blood. These receptors all stem from a man older than 75 with acute or convalescent COVID-19.

The rearrangement links TRBV6-2 or TRBV6-3 to TRBJ2-7; D gene unclear. Germline V CDR1 and CDR2: MNHEY, SVGEGT. The CDR3 totals 15 residues. V lost 0 bases and J lost 0, with 9 bases in between. In DNA form, the CDR3 reads TGTGCCAGCAGTTACTCCTACAGCACCTCCTACGAGCAGTACTTC. This encodes CASSYSYSTSYEQYF.

The chain links TRBV19 to TRBJ1-2, with 8 bases lining up with TRBD1. Germline CDR1 LNHDA, CDR2 SQIVND (reference sequence). CDR3 length equals 15 residues. The V segment lost 3 bases and the J segment 4 bases; nucleotides outside the gene matches: 7. The CDR3, as DNA: TGTGCCAGTAGTATCCCGACAGGGGCTGGCTATGGCTACACCTTC. Its translation: CASSIPTGAGYGYTF. The whole variable domain, filled in from reference TRBV19 and TRBJ1-2, reads DGGITQSPKYLFRKEGQNVTLSCEQNLNHDAMYWYRQDPGQGLRLIYYSQIVNDFQKGDIAEGYSVSREKKESFPLTVTSAQKNPTAFYLCASSIPTGAGYGYTFGSGTRLTVV.

The chain is built from TRBV28 and TRBJ1-1; D perhaps matches TRBD1 (5 bases). The germline V gene encodes CDR1 MDHEN and CDR2 SYDVKM. The CDR3 is made up of 13 amino acids. V lost 6 bases, J lost 3 bases, and 11 bases lay in between. The CDR3 nucleotides are TGTGCCAGCAGCCTTCAGGGTGACACTGAAGCTTTCTTT. Amino acid sequence: CASSLQGDTEAFF.

The V call is TRBV7-6, the J call TRBJ2-1, with a weak D call TRBD1 (5 bases). The V end was cut by 3 bases, the J end by 1 base, with 13 bases between. CDR1 is SGHVS and CDR2 is FNYEAQ in the germline V gene. The CDR3 totals 16 residues. The CDR3 reads CASSFYGGASYNEQFF. CDR3 coding DNA: TGTGCCAGCAGCTTCTATGGTGGGGCATCCTACAATGAGCAGTTCTTC.

This chain links TRBV28 with TRBJ2-6, with 7 bases identical to TRBD1. The CDR3 is 17 residues long. The V gene end was trimmed by 4 bases and the J gene end by 1 base; junction bases not matched to a gene: 7. Germline CDR1 and CDR2: MDHEN and SYDVKM. The CDR3 DNA reads as TGTGCCAGCAGTTCGGGACAGATTGAATCTGGGGCCAACGTCCTGACTTTC. As protein: CASSSGQIESGANVLTF.

This rearrangement joins TRBV10-3 to TRBJ2-1, with 7 bases matching TRBD2. This CDR3 comprises 14 residues. V dropped 0 bases and J dropped 10; count of bases not matched to a gene: 6. The germline CDR1 and CDR2 sequences are ENHRY and SYGVKD. The CDR3 spells CAISESAGEREQFF. As DNA, the CDR3 is TGTGCCATCAGTGAGTCTGCGGGGGAAAGGGAGCAGTTCTTC.

This chain joins TRBV6-1 and TRBJ2-3; the match to TRBD1 covers 7 bases. Germline values: CDR1 MNHNS, CDR2 SASEGT. The CDR3 is made up of 15 amino acids. The V segment lost 3 bases and the J segment 3 bases; nucleotides outside the gene matches: 6. The CDR3 region is CASSDPGTATDTQYF. Here the CDR3 DNA reads TGTGCCAGCAGTGACCCCGGGACAGCTACAGATACGCAGTATTTT.

This chain connects TRBV27 to TRBJ2-1; D is possibly TRBD2 (6 bases). The germline CDR1 and CDR2 sequences are MNHEY and SMNVEV (reference sequence). Deletions cut 6 bases from V and 6 bases from J, with 21 bases between. The CDR3 spans 16 residues. CDR3 sequence reads: CASSQKPRLGTNEQFF. Written as DNA, the CDR3 is TGTGCCAGCAGCCAAAAACCCCGACTAGGGACCAATGAGCAGTTCTTC.

J is TRBJ2-7 and V is TRBV6-5, with D uncertain. Germline V CDR1 and CDR2: MNHEY, SVGAGI. V was cut by 4 bases and J by 1 base, with 11 bases left in between. The CDR3 extends over 14 amino acids. The CDR3: CASSSSAGSYEQYF. The CDR3 DNA sequence: TGTGCCAGCAGTTCTAGTGCCGGATCCTACGAGCAGTACTTC.

By proportion, this clone is medium-sized. The V gene is TRBV7-9, the J gene TRBJ2-3; D may be TRBD1 (6 bases). CDR1 is SEHNR and CDR2 is FQNEAQ in the germline V gene (reference sequence). Trimming pared 3 bases from V and 6 bases from J, leaving 16 bases between. The CDR3 is 15 amino acids. CDR3 bases: TGTGCCAGCAGCTTCACAGGGTCCCCTGGGGATACGCAGTATTTT. Amino acid sequence: CASSFTGSPGDTQYF.

The chain combines TRBV4-1 with TRBJ1-4, with a weak D call TRBD1 (6 bases). This CDR3 region has 14 residues. V dropped 4 bases and J dropped 8 bases, with 14 bases sitting between them. The germline gives CDR1 MGHRA, CDR2 YSYEKL. The CDR3 region is CASSPREGVEKLFF. CDR3 in DNA: TGCGCCAGCAGCCCTCGGGAGGGGGTCGAAAAACTGTTTTTT.

The chain links TRBV2 to TRBJ2-2, with 8 bases aligning to TRBD1. Germline CDR1 reads SNHLY; CDR2 reads FYNNEI. The CDR3 loop spans 16 amino acids. V lost 7 bases and J lost 0; bases outside the gene matches: 7. This CDR3 is CASNPGQGANTGELFF. Written as DNA, the CDR3 is TGTGCCAGCAACCCCGGACAGGGAGCGAACACCGGGGAGCTGTTTTTT.

The V gene is TRBV29-1, the J gene TRBJ1-1; TRBD1 matches 8 bases. Germline CDR1 is SQVTM and CDR2 is ANQGSEA. J lost 6 bases, V lost 2 bases, and 5 bases had no gene match. The CDR3 extends over 13 amino acids. For the CDR3, the DNA is TGCAGCGTTGAACCCACACAGGGGGCTGAAGCTTTCTTT. It is translated as CSVEPTQGAEAFF.

This chain joins TRBV28 and TRBJ2-3; 9 bases line up with TRBD2. This CDR3 region has 15 residues. From germline, CDR1 is MDHEN and CDR2 SYDVKM. The V gene end was trimmed by 5 bases and the J gene end by 2 bases; junction bases not matched to a gene: 5. CDR3 coding DNA: TGTGCCAGCAGTATTAGCGGGAGTATCACAGATACGCAGTATTTT. Residues: CASSISGSITDTQYF. The whole variable domain, remainder taken from reference TRBV28 and TRBJ2-3, is DVKVTQSSRYLVKRTGEKVFLECVQDMDHENMFWYRQDPGLGLRLIYFSYDVKMKEKGDIPEGYSVSREKKERFSLILESASTNQTSMYLCASSISGSITDTQYFGPGTRLTVL.

The rearrangement links TRBV30 to TRBJ2-4, with unresolved D. Germline CDR1 and CDR2: GTSNPN and SVGIG (reference sequence). Trimming took off 1 base at V and 9 bases at J, with 16 bases between the two ends. This CDR3 region has 14 residues. CDR3 bases: TGTGCCTGGAGTGGCCACCGTCAATGGAGCATTCAGTACTTC. Encoded protein: CAWSGHRQWSIQYF.

This clone was detected only a few times. V is TRBV29-1 and J is TRBJ2-7; TRBD2 agrees at 10 bases. The CDR3 spans 15 residues. Germline V CDR1 and CDR2: SQVTM, ANQGSEA. Trimming cost V 7 bases and J 7 bases; bases outside gene matches: 16. CDR3 sequence (DNA): TGCAGCGCCCTGCGAGGGGCTAGCGGGAGTGGTGAGCAGTACTTC. It specifies CSALRGASGSGEQYF.

The chain uses TRBV28 and TRBJ2-7; D possibly corresponds to TRBD1 (6 bases). Trimming pared 6 bases from V and 1 base from J, leaving 10 bases between. The germline V gene has CDR1 MDHEN and CDR2 SYDVKM. The CDR3 totals 13 residues. This chain's CDR3 is CASRPGQSYEQYF. DNA for the CDR3: TGTGCCAGCAGACCCGGACAGTCCTACGAGCAGTACTTC.

In regard to this clone: Other DNA variants within this sample encode the same CDR3. The chain recombines TRBV3-1 (or the pseudogene TRBV3-2) with TRBJ2-7, with D perhaps TRBD2 (6 bases). The CDR3 runs 13 residues. V gave up 4 bases and J gave up 4 bases, with 11 bases separating them. The germline V gene encodes CDR1 LGHDT and CDR2 YNNKEL (reference sequence). CDR3 amino acids: CASSRTRGYEQYF. The CDR3 DNA reads TGTGCCAGCAGCCGGACCCGGGGGTACGAGCAGTACTTC.

V usage is TRBV2 and J usage is TRBJ1-6; 8 nucleotides line up with TRBD1. Germline V gene lookup returns CDR1 SNHLY and CDR2 FYNNEI. Trimming at V came to 3 bases and at J to 14 bases, leaving 6 bases not matched to a gene. The CDR3 is made up of 13 amino acids. Written as DNA, the CDR3 is TGTGCCAGCAGTGAGGACAGGGTGCGGTCCCTCCACTTT. It encodes CASSEDRVRSLHF.

Only one count was recorded for this clone. The chain links TRBV10-3 to TRBJ1-1, with no clear D. Germline CDR1 ENHRY, CDR2 SYGVKD. The CDR3 is 14 amino acids. The ends were cut back, 3 bases at V and 6 bases at J, with 14 bases in the middle. For the CDR3, the DNA is TGTGCCATCAGTGACGTATATAGTGGAGCTGAAGCTTTCTTT. As protein: CAISDVYSGAEAFF.

The chain links TRBV28 to TRBJ2-1; 9 bases map to TRBD2. Trimming removed 4 bases from V and 8 bases from J; junction bases left unmatched: 12. Germline values: CDR1 MDHEN, CDR2 SYDVKM. CDR3 length: 16 residues. CDR3 loop: CASSSLGGRAPHEQFF. In DNA, the CDR3 is TGTGCCAGCAGTTCCCTCGGCGGGAGGGCCCCCCATGAGCAGTTCTTC.

The chain is built from TRBV3-1 (or the pseudogene TRBV3-2) and TRBJ1-1, with 9 bases that match TRBD1. J lost 10 bases, V lost 5 bases, and 11 bases had no gene match. Germline loops: CDR1 LGHDT, CDR2 YNNKEL (reference sequence). This CDR3 has 14 amino acids. CDR3 nucleotide sequence: TGTGCCAGCAGCACCACCGGGACAGGGTCATTAGCTTTCTTT. Its translation: CASSTTGTGSLAFF.